The 26 T cell receptor beta chains reported below all come from one sample, sequenced in a study of cytomegalovirus exposure and HLA in healthy donors. Use of 60 Vbeta and 13 Jbeta primers characterized the PCR. Only in-frame clones appear in the TCRdb table, and some are missing; sequencing was by immunoSEQ multiplex PCR. This repertoire shows 90,000 to 150,000 clones, nearly 65% found once; its top ten account for more than 8%. The sample comprised PBMCs. All receptors derive from a man in his forties in good health and CMV-seropositive.

The chain employs TRBV5-1 and TRBJ2-3, with TRBD2 matching 9 bases. The CDR3 has 13 residues. CDR1 and CDR2 (germline): SGHRS, YFSETQ. Trimming at V came to 7 bases and at J to 6 bases, leaving 6 bases not matched to a gene. The CDR3 DNA follows: TGCGCCAGCCCCGCGGGGGGGCCGGATACGCAGTATTTT. Protein product: CASPAGGPDTQYF.

This clone came up a few times. The chain couples TRBV2 to TRBJ2-7, with 11 bases identical to TRBD2. CDR3 length: 13 residues. Germline assignment: CDR1 SNHLY and CDR2 FYNNEI. Trimming cost V 10 bases and J 2 bases; bases outside gene matches: 4. The CDR3 loop is CAIIAGGPYEQYF. CDR3 coding DNA: TGTGCCATTATAGCGGGGGGGCCCTACGAGCAGTACTTC.

This rearrangement joins TRBV1 to TRBJ2-7; TRBD1, as called in the table, went unchecked against the DNA. TRBV1 is assigned pseudogene status. The CDR3 runs 13 residues. In DNA, the CDR3 is TGCACCAGCAGCTTACCTGGCCTGGCCCAGCAGTACTTC. Protein product: CTSSLPGLAQQYF.

This clone was seen a few times. The chain has TRBV5-4 and TRBJ2-7; TRBD1 agrees at 8 bases. From germline, CDR1 is SGHNT and CDR2 YYREEE (reference sequence). This CDR3 is 16 amino acids long. V trimming: 4 bases; J trimming: 5 bases; junction bases outside the gene matches: 14. This CDR3 is CASSPFRSTGDHEQYF. CDR3 bases: TGTGCCAGCAGCCCTTTCCGATCGACAGGGGACCACGAGCAGTACTTC.

The V and J genes are TRBV2 and TRBJ2-2, with 12 nucleotides matching TRBD1. The trim removed 6 bases at V and 0 bases at J, leaving 14 bases unmatched. CDR3 length equals 20 residues. The V gene's germline CDR1 is SNHLY and CDR2 FYNNEI. CDR3 in amino acids: CASRAEVGTGGVTNTGELFF. As DNA, the CDR3 is TGTGCCAGCAGGGCGGAGGTGGGGACAGGGGGCGTAACGAACACCGGGGAGCTGTTTTTT.

This clone came up a few times. V is TRBV10-3 and J is TRBJ1-2, with 7 positions matching TRBD1. CDR3 size: 14 residues. V lost 0 bases to trimming and J lost 5 bases; unmatched junction nucleotides: 3. Looked up from germline, CDR1 is ENHRY and CDR2 is SYGVKD. The CDR3 DNA sequence: TGTGCCATCAGTGAGTCGGAGGGGGCTTATGGCTACACCTTC. Its translation: CAISESEGAYGYTF.

V gene TRBV7-9 combines with J gene TRBJ2-1, with D possibly being TRBD2 (6 bases). Germline CDR1 is SEHNR and CDR2 is FQNEAQ (reference sequence). Deletions cut 3 bases from V and 4 bases from J, with 10 bases between. This CDR3 has 14 amino acids. The CDR3 DNA reads as TGTGCCAGCAGCTTGATGACTAGATACAATGAGCAGTTCTTC. This codes for CASSLMTRYNEQFF.

The CDR3 sequence is CASSSGDRAGEQYF. CDR3 coding DNA: TGCGCCAGCAGCTCCGGGGACAGGGCTGGCGAGCAGTACTTC. The gene calls are TRBV5-1 and TRBJ2-7; 9 bases are shared with TRBD1. J was trimmed by 6 bases and V by 3 bases; bases with no gene match: 7. CDR3 size: 14 residues. Germline loops: CDR1 SGHRS, CDR2 YFSETQ.

There are a few counts of this clone. The chain uses TRBV10-2 and TRBJ1-6; 7 bases match TRBD1. Germline V lookup: CDR1 WSHSY, CDR2 SAAADI. CDR3 length: 18 amino acids. V trimming: 7 bases; J trimming: 2 bases; junction bases outside the gene matches: 14. The DNA of the CDR3 is TGCGCCAGCACTCTACTCCCGGGGACAGCAACCTATAATTCACCCCTCCACTTT. It is translated as CASTLLPGTATYNSPLHF.

Concerning this clone itself: One end of the junction fails to match germline, which may point to a read error. The chain carries TRBV2 and TRBJ1-3; D is possibly TRBD1 (5 bases). Germline assignment: CDR1 SNHLY and CDR2 FYNNEI. The length of the CDR3 is 13 residues. The CDR3 spells CASRIDRGSTIYF. The CDR3 DNA sequence: TGTGCCAGCAGGATAGACAGAGGAAGCACCATATATTTT.

The rearrangement links TRBV27 to TRBJ2-2, with D tentatively TRBD2 (6 bases). Per germline, CDR1 MNHEY and CDR2 SMNVEV (reference sequence). V shed 7 bases and J shed 2 bases, with 14 bases lying between them. The CDR3 is 15 residues long. The CDR3 region has the DNA TGTGCCAGCAAGACCGGAGGGATTAACACCGGGGAGCTGTTTTTT. This sequence encodes CASKTGGINTGELFF.

The chain joins TRBV4-3 to TRBJ2-7; a possible D gene is TRBD2 (6 bases). Germline CDR1 reads LGHNA; CDR2 reads YSLEER. The CDR3 runs to 16 residues. With 0 bases removed from V and 3 bases from J, the gap between germline ends came to 15 bases. In DNA form, the CDR3 reads TGCGCCAGCAGCCAAGACACCTCCGGGACTTTCTACGAGCAGTACTTC. Its protein product is CASSQDTSGTFYEQYF.

The chain employs TRBV28 and TRBJ2-7, with 7 nucleotides matching TRBD1. The germline CDR1 and CDR2 sequences are MDHEN and SYDVKM. With V trimmed by 5 bases and J by 3 bases, 10 bases remained unmatched. CDR3 length: 15 residues. This CDR3 reads CASSGGQEGGYEQYF. DNA of the CDR3: TGTGCCAGCAGTGGAGGACAGGAAGGTGGCTACGAGCAGTACTTC.

The chain couples TRBV7-8 to TRBJ2-5, with 14 bases lining up with TRBD2. With V trimmed by 5 bases and J by 5 bases, 10 bases remained unmatched. The CDR3 sequence is 17 residues long. Germline-derived CDR1 and CDR2 are SGHVS and FQNEAQ. The CDR3 region has the DNA TGTGCCAGCAGCGGATATAGACTAGCGGGAGGGAAGGAGACCCAGTACTTC. Its translation: CASSGYRLAGGKETQYF.

This clone has more than one count but fewer than ten. The genes are TRBV15 and TRBJ2-2, with 8 bases aligning to TRBD2. V lost 0 bases and J lost 7; bases outside the gene matches: 7. Per the germline V gene, CDR1 is LNHNV and CDR2 is YYDKDF (reference sequence). The CDR3 loop spans 16 amino acids. The CDR3 region has the DNA TGTGCCACCAGCAGAGATCCCGGGGGGGCAGGCGGGGAGCTGTTTTTT. Protein: CATSRDPGGAGGELFF.

The chain carries TRBV6-4 and TRBJ1-1, with 10 bases identical to TRBD1. V was pared by 4 bases and J by 2 bases, with 4 bases of the junction left unmatched. CDR1 is MRHNA, CDR2 SNTAGT, per germline. The CDR3 loop spans 15 amino acids. As DNA, the CDR3 is TGTGCCAGCAGTGCCCAGACAGGGGGCAACACTGAAGCTTTCTTT. It encodes CASSAQTGGNTEAFF.

This clone was seen just once. This chain links TRBV7-9 with TRBJ1-4, with 7 positions matching TRBD1. The J segment lost 3 bases and the V segment lost 2 bases, leaving 9 bases of the junction unmatched. The germline V gene encodes CDR1 SEHNR and CDR2 FQNEAQ (reference sequence). The length of the CDR3 is 17 residues. The DNA for the CDR3 is TGTGCCAGCAGCTTAATATTTCAGGGGGTATCTAATGAAAAACTGTTTTTT. Amino acids: CASSLIFQGVSNEKLFF.

At least ten counts were recorded for this clone. The V call is TRBV5-6, the J call TRBJ1-1, with D maybe TRBD1 (5 bases). Trimming removed 4 bases at V and 4 bases at J, with 14 bases between. Germline lookup yields CDR1 SGHDT and CDR2 YYEEEE. The CDR3 totals 14 residues. In nucleotides, the CDR3 is TGTGCCAGCAGCGAGGCAGGGTCGGGCACTGAAGCTTTCTTT. Protein: CASSEAGSGTEAFF. Variable domain in full (rest from reference TRBV5-6 and TRBJ1-1): DAGVTQSPTHLIKTRGQQVTLRCSPKSGHDTVSWYQQALGQGPQFIFQYYEEEERQRGNFPDRFSGHQFPNYSSELNVNALLLGDSALYLCASSEAGSGTEAFFGQGTRLTVV.

This clone was observed a handful of times. The chain carries TRBV18 and TRBJ1-5; possibly TRBD1 for D (6 bases). The length of the CDR3 is 13 residues. Germline CDR1 reads KGHSH; CDR2 reads LQKENI. Trimming pared 6 bases from V and 7 bases from J, leaving 13 bases between. In nucleotides, the CDR3 is TGTGCCAGCTCCACAGGGTCGGACCAGCCCCAGCATTTT. Protein sequence: CASSTGSDQPQHF.

This chain joins TRBV9 and TRBJ2-1; 15 bases agree with TRBD2. Germline V gene lookup returns CDR1 SGDLS and CDR2 YYNGEE. This CDR3 has 16 amino acids. V lost 4 bases to trimming and J lost 7 bases; unmatched junction nucleotides: 6. CDR3 amino acids: CASSPGLAGGWNEQFF. As DNA, the CDR3 is TGTGCCAGCAGCCCCGGACTAGCGGGAGGGTGGAATGAGCAGTTCTTC.

V gene TRBV28 combines with J gene TRBJ1-2; 8 nucleotides match TRBD1. Trimming at V came to 7 bases and at J to 4 bases, leaving 11 bases not matched to a gene. CDR1 is MDHEN and CDR2 is SYDVKM in the germline V gene. This CDR3 comprises 15 residues. CDR3 in amino acids: CASTAPGQGSYGYTF. CDR3 nucleotide sequence: TGTGCCAGCACCGCACCTGGACAGGGTAGCTATGGCTACACCTTC.

The chain couples TRBV6-1 to TRBJ1-2, with D unclear. The V and J ends lost 3 bases and 4 bases respectively, with 9 bases between them. Germline assignment: CDR1 MNHNS and CDR2 SASEGT. The CDR3 is 13 residues long. The CDR3 sequence is CASSDSSLYGYTF. The CDR3 nucleotides are TGTGCCAGCAGTGACAGTTCCCTCTATGGCTACACCTTC.

The chain is built from TRBV4-1 and TRBJ2-7, with no clear D. The CDR3 extends over 13 amino acids. The V end was cut by 3 bases, the J end by 2 bases, with 8 bases between. Germline CDR1 reads MGHRA; CDR2 reads YSYEKL. CDR3 region: CASSQGPTYEQYF. The CDR3 bases are TGCGCCAGCAGCCAGGGCCCCACCTACGAGCAGTACTTC.

This clone was seen more than once but under ten times. The chain joins TRBV28 to TRBJ2-5; 8 positions agree with TRBD1. The CDR3 sequence is 15 residues long. After removal of 7 bases from V and 3 bases from J, the junction contained 10 bases not matched to a gene. Germline V gene sequence: CDR1 MDHEN, CDR2 SYDVKM. CDR3 amino acids: CASTPAGQAEETQYF. The CDR3 DNA sequence: TGTGCCAGCACCCCTGCGGGACAGGCCGAAGAGACCCAGTACTTC. The full variable domain, its missing parts supplied by reference TRBV28 and TRBJ2-5, is DVKVTQSSRYLVKRTGEKVFLECVQDMDHENMFWYRQDPGLGLRLIYFSYDVKMKEKGDIPEGYSVSREKKERFSLILESASTNQTSMYLCASTPAGQAEETQYFGPGTRLLVL.

This clone was found a few times. This chain joins TRBV7-9 and TRBJ2-7, with 12 bases identical to TRBD2. CDR1 and CDR2 from the germline V gene are SEHNR and FQNEAQ (reference sequence). The CDR3 spans 16 residues. Trimming took 4 bases from V and 6 from J; bases not matched to a gene: 10. The CDR3 region is CASSWRASGRAGEQYF. CDR3 nucleotide sequence: TGTGCCAGCAGCTGGCGGGCTAGCGGGAGGGCGGGCGAGCAGTACTTC.

The genes are TRBV7-7 and TRBJ2-2; 9 bases agree with TRBD1. V lost 5 bases to trimming and J lost 0 bases; unmatched junction nucleotides: 7. The CDR3 is 17 residues long. Germline V gene lookup returns CDR1 SSHAT and CDR2 FNYEAQ (reference sequence). The CDR3 coding sequence is TGTGCCAGCAGCCCCCATAGACAGGGGGCGAACACCGGGGAGCTGTTTTTT. Protein: CASSPHRQGANTGELFF.